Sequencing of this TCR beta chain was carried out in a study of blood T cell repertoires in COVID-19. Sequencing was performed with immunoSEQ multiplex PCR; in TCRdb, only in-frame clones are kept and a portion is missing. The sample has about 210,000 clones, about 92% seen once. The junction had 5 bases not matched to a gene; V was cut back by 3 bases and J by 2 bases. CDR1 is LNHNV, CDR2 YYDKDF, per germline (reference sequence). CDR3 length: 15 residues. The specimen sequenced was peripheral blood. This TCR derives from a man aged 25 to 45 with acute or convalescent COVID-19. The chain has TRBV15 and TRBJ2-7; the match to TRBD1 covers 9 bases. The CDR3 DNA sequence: TGTGCCACCAGCAGCAGGACAGGGGCCACCTACGAGCAGTACTTC. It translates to CATSSRTGATYEQYF.